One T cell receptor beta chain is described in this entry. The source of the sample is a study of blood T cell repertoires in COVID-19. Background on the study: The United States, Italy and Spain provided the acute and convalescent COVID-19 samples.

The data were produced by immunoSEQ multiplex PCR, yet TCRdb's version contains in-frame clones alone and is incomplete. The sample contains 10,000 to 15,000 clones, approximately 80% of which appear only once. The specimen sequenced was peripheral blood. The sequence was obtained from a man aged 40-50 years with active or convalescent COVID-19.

For the CDR3, the DNA is TGTGCCAGCAGCTTTCCGGGACAGGGGCAAGAGACCCAGTACTTC. It specifies CASSFPGQGQETQYF. This sequence joins TRBV6-5 and TRBJ2-5; TRBD1 matches at 10 bases. CDR1 is MNHEY, CDR2 SVGAGI, per germline. The CDR3 has 15 amino acids. With V trimmed by 6 bases and J by 2 bases, 6 bases remained unmatched.